These 8 T cell receptor beta chains were all obtained from the same sample, sequenced in a study of molecular identifiers for immune sequencing clone quantification. Using its own MiXCR run on the PCR reads, TCRdb lists one record per CDR3 protein. The sample lists over 90,000 distinct CDR3 sequences, 30% to 45% seen once, with roughly 10% in the top ten. The sequencing input was naive CD8+ T cells from blood, with Jurkat cell RNA spiked in. Subset reported: FACS-sorted CD8+CD4-CCR7+CD45RA+ naive T cells. These receptors all stem from a human donor in good health. Some libraries in this study had Jurkat cell RNA spiked in.

This clonotype appeared a few times. The V gene is TRBV19, the J gene TRBJ1-1; 7 bases map to TRBD1. J was trimmed by 1 base and V by 5 bases; bases with no gene match: 4. This CDR3 has 14 amino acids. Germline CDR1 is LNHDA and CDR2 is SQIVND (reference sequence). The CDR3 DNA follows: TGTGCCAGTAGTTGGGACAGTGGGAACACTGAAGCTTTCTTT. Amino acids: CASSWDSGNTEAFF.

V usage is TRBV11-2 and J usage is TRBJ1-1, with D possibly TRBD1 on 5 matching bases. CDR1 is SGHAT, CDR2 FQNNGV, per germline. V shed 0 bases and J shed 5 bases, with 19 bases lying between them. The CDR3 is 17 amino acids. The CDR3 region is CASSLEGEGYEVTEAFF. The CDR3 DNA reads TGTGCCAGCAGCTTAGAAGGGGAGGGATATGAGGTTACTGAAGCTTTCTTT.

This clonotype was seen a few times. This rearrangement joins TRBV29-1 to TRBJ2-1; 9 positions agree with TRBD2. CDR1 SQVTM and CDR2 ANQGSEA come from the germline V gene. The V and J ends lost 2 bases and 9 bases, in that order; junction bases with no gene match: 14. CDR3 size: 16 residues. The CDR3 reads CSVERTGAGGLGEQFF. For the CDR3, the DNA is TGCAGCGTTGAAAGAACGGGAGCGGGGGGCTTAGGTGAGCAGTTCTTC.

The chain combines TRBV6-6 with TRBJ1-2; D gene ambiguous. Looked up from germline, CDR1 is MNHNY and CDR2 is SVGAGI (reference sequence). The CDR3 has 11 residues. Trimming left V 2 bases short and J 8 bases short, with 6 bases between. The CDR3: CASSYDRGYTF. The DNA of the CDR3 is TGTGCCAGCAGTTACGATAGGGGCTACACCTTC.

Regarding this clonotype: A much larger clone differs from this one at a single base, so this may be a read error. The J gene is TRBJ2-5, the V gene TRBV7-3; possibly TRBD1 or TRBD2 for D (6 bases each). Germline V CDR1 and CDR2: SGHTA, FQGTGA. V was clipped by 2 bases and J by 5 bases, with 15 bases between them. The CDR3 runs to 15 residues. The CDR3 nucleotides read TGTGCCAGCAGCTTAGGAGGGGGGCGCTTTGAGACCCAGTACTTC. It is translated as CASSLGGGRFETQYF. The complete variable domain, with remaining parts taken from reference TRBV7-3 and TRBJ2-5, reads GAGVSQTPSNKVTEKGKYVELRCDPISGHTALYWYRQSLGQGPEFLIYFQGTGAADDSGLPNDRFFAVRPEGSVSTLKIQRTERGDSAVYLCASSLGGGRFETQYFGPGTRLLVL.

This clonotype was detected ten times or more. The chain combines TRBV7-2 with TRBJ2-6; no firm D call. V shed 3 bases and J shed 3 bases, with 9 bases lying between them. The CDR3 is made up of 15 amino acids. The germline V gene encodes CDR1 SGHTA and CDR2 FQGNSA. The CDR3 protein is CASSFSGRGANVLTF. DNA of the CDR3: TGTGCCAGCAGCTTTTCTGGGCGTGGGGCCAACGTCCTGACTTTC.

This clonotype has just a few counts. The chain links TRBV4-1 to TRBJ1-4, with 8 bases that match TRBD1. The germline CDR1 and CDR2 sequences are MGHRA and YSYEKL. CDR3 length: 15 amino acids. V trimming: 1 base; J trimming: 7 bases; junction bases outside the gene matches: 5. CDR3 loop: CASSQAGGRSEKLFF. CDR3 in DNA: TGCGCCAGCAGCCAAGCAGGGGGCAGAAGTGAAAAACTGTTTTTT.

The V call is TRBV7-6, the J call TRBJ2-3; TRBD1 agrees at 9 bases. The germline gives CDR1 SGHVS, CDR2 FNYEAQ. The CDR3 contains 16 residues. The V and J ends lost 4 bases and 1 base, in that order; junction bases with no gene match: 6. The CDR3 DNA reads TGTGCCAGCAGCTCCGGGACAGGGAGTGGCACAGATACGCAGTATTTT. Amino acid sequence: CASSSGTGSGTDTQYF.